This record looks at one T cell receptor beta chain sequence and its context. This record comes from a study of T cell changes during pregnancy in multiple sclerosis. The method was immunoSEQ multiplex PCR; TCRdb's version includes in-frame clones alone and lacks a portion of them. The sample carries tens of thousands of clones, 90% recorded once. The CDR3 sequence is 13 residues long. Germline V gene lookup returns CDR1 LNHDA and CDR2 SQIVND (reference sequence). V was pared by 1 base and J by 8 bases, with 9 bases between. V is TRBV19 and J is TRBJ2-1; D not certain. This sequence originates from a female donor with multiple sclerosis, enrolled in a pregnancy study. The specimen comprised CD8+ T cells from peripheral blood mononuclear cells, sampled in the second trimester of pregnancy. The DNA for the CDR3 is TGTGCCAGTAGTATAGTGGCCGCATATGAGCAGTTCTTC. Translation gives CASSIVAAYEQFF. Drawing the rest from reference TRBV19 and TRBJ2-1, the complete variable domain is DGGITQSPKYLFRKEGQNVTLSCEQNLNHDAMYWYRQDPGQGLRLIYYSQIVNDFQKGDIAEGYSVSREKKESFPLTVTSAQKNPTAFYLCASSIVAAYEQFFGPGTRLTVL.